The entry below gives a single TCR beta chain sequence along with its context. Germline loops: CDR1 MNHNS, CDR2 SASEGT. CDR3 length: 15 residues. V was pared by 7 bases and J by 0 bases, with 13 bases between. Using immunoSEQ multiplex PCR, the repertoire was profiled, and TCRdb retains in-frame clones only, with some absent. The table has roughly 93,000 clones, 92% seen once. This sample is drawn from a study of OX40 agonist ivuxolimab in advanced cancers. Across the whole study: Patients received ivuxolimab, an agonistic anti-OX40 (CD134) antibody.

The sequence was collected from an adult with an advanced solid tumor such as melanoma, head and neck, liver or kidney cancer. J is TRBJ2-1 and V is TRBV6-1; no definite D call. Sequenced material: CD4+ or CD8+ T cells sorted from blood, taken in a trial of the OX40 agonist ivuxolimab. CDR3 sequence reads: CASKGRMNSYNEQFF. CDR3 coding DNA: TGTGCCAGCAAAGGACGGATGAACTCCTACAATGAGCAGTTCTTC.